The next 2 T cell receptor beta chains were all read from a single sample in a study of blood T cell repertoires in COVID-19. Assay used: immunoSEQ multiplex PCR; TCRdb lists only in-frame clones, some missing. The sample lists 65,000 to 70,000 clones, about 94% occurring once. The sample comprised peripheral blood. The receptors stem from a man in his 70s with active COVID-19.

The CDR3 sequence is CASSLEGTVGYEQYF. The CDR3 DNA reads as TGCGCCAGCAGCTTGGAAGGGACAGTGGGCTACGAGCAGTACTTC. The V call is TRBV5-1, the J call TRBJ2-7; 7 bases fit TRBD1. Unmatched junction bases numbered 6, after V lost 0 bases and J lost 3 bases. Germline V gene data show CDR1 as SGHRS and CDR2 as YFSETQ. The CDR3 is 15 residues long.

V is TRBV21-1 and J is TRBJ1-2; TRBD1 reflects the table's D call only, with no check against the DNA. TRBV21-1 is a documented pseudogene. The CDR3 has 14 residues. Written as DNA, the CDR3 is TGTGCCAGCAGCAAAGTGGAGACAGGGGATAGCTACACCTTC. Its translation: CASSKVETGDSYTF.